This passage covers 18 T cell receptor beta chains from one sample sequenced in a study of blood T cell repertoires in COVID-19. Method: immunoSEQ multiplex PCR; TCRdb's copy keeps in-frame clones and lacks some. The sample lists around 190,000 clones, about four fifths occurring once. Sequenced: PBMCs or T cells enriched from blood (not recorded which). These receptors were collected from a woman aged 30 to 39 who had recovered from COVID-19.

The genes are TRBV4-1 and TRBJ2-7; 10 bases line up with TRBD2. The CDR3 totals 14 residues. The J segment lost 4 bases and the V segment lost 3 bases, leaving 3 bases of the junction unmatched. Per the germline V gene, CDR1 is MGHRA and CDR2 is YSYEKL. CDR3 residues: CASSHMTSGYEQYV. CDR3 coding DNA: TGCGCCAGCAGCCACATGACTAGCGGGTACGAGCAGTACGTC.

The chain is built from TRBV19 and TRBJ1-2, with TRBD1 as a possible D gene (6 bases). Trimming stripped 7 bases from V and 4 bases from J, with 13 bases between. CDR3 length equals 13 residues. Germline V gene sequence: CDR1 LNHDA, CDR2 SQIVND (reference sequence). The CDR3 spells CASTRGGGYGYTF. The DNA for the CDR3 is TGTGCCAGTACGAGGGGGGGCGGCTATGGCTACACCTTC.

J is TRBJ2-1 and V is TRBV10-1; 7 nucleotides agree with TRBD1. CDR1 WNHNN and CDR2 SYGVQD come from the germline V gene (reference sequence). The CDR3 is 12 residues long. Trimming cost V 5 bases and J 9 bases; bases outside gene matches: 4. CDR3 sequence: CASSTGVFEQFF. CDR3 DNA sequence: TGCGCCAGCAGTACAGGGGTATTTGAGCAGTTCTTC.

The chain is built from TRBV7-9 and TRBJ1-2; 7 nucleotides line up with TRBD1. CDR1 SEHNR and CDR2 FQNEAQ come from the germline V gene (reference sequence). The CDR3 totals 17 residues. With V trimmed by 0 bases and J by 4 bases, 11 bases remained unmatched. The CDR3 nucleotides read TGTGCCAGCAGCTTAGCGGGACAGTCCATTCTATTCTATGGCTACACCTTC. This sequence encodes CASSLAGQSILFYGYTF.

V gene TRBV19 combines with J gene TRBJ2-6, with TRBD1 identical over 7 bases. The junction had 2 bases not matched to a gene; V was cut back by 4 bases and J by 2 bases. The CDR3 has 15 amino acids. Germline CDR1 reads LNHDA; CDR2 reads SQIVND (reference sequence). CDR3 in DNA: TGTGCCAGTAGTACCACAGGGGCTGGGGCCAACGTCCTGACTTTC. Amino acid sequence: CASSTTGAGANVLTF.

This clone was recorded many times. The rearrangement joins TRBV11-1 to TRBJ2-1; D possibly corresponds to TRBD2 (5 bases). Germline-derived CDR1 and CDR2 are SGHAT and FQDESV (reference sequence). This CDR3 is built from 14 residues. V lost 5 bases to trimming and J lost 10 bases, with 18 bases between them. The CDR3 nucleotides are TGTGCCAGCAGCCAACCGGGATGGACGCGGGAGCAGTTCTTC. Translation gives CASSQPGWTREQFF.

This chain joins TRBV11-2 and TRBJ1-1, with a possible D match to TRBD1 (5 bases). V was trimmed by 2 bases and J by 2 bases, leaving 15 bases between them. CDR3 size: 16 residues. Germline V gives CDR1 SGHAT, CDR2 FQNNGV. The CDR3 sequence: CASSLFWSGGNTEAFF. The CDR3 DNA follows: TGTGCCAGCAGCTTATTTTGGTCGGGGGGTAACACTGAAGCTTTCTTT.

This sequence joins TRBV2 and TRBJ1-1; no firm D call. Germline V gives CDR1 SNHLY, CDR2 FYNNEI. Between the trimmed V and J ends, which lost 11 bases and 3 bases, there was a span of 16 bases. This CDR3 is built from 13 residues. CDR3: CACGPVGYTEAFF. CDR3 nucleotide sequence: TGTGCCTGTGGGCCCGTGGGTTACACTGAAGCTTTCTTT. The full variable domain, in which reference TRBV2 and TRBJ1-1 provide the parts outside the CDR3, is EPEVTQTPSHQVTQMGQEVILRCVPISNHLYFYWYRQILGQKVEFLVSFYNNEISEKSEIFDDQFSVERPDGSNFTLKIRSTKLEDSAMYFCACGPVGYTEAFFGQGTRLTVV.

This clone was seen a single time. The CDR3 region is CASSFSPRGDGYTF. DNA of the CDR3: TGTGCCAGCAGCTTCTCTCCCCGAGGCGACGGCTACACCTTC. V and J are TRBV11-3 and TRBJ1-2; D gene ambiguous. This CDR3 has 14 amino acids. CDR1 and CDR2 (germline): SGHNT, YENEEA. Trimming removed 3 bases at V and 8 bases at J, with 16 bases between.

J is TRBJ1-1 and V is TRBV5-1; 12 bases align to TRBD1. The CDR3 length is 16 residues. Germline trimming cut 4 bases from V and 3 bases from J; bases unmatched to any gene: 7. Germline values: CDR1 SGHRS, CDR2 YFSETQ. The CDR3 sequence: CASSPGTGGAYTEAFF. The CDR3 coding sequence is TGCGCCAGCAGCCCCGGGACAGGGGGCGCGTACACTGAAGCTTTCTTT.

The V call is TRBV11-3, the J call TRBJ2-1; D call uncertain. This CDR3 contains 13 residues. V shed 1 base and J shed 4 bases, with 5 bases lying between them. Germline V gene lookup returns CDR1 SGHNT and CDR2 YENEEA. The CDR3: CASSLVQYNEQFF. CDR3 in DNA: TGTGCCAGCAGCTTAGTACAGTACAATGAGCAGTTCTTC.

The chain carries TRBV27 and TRBJ2-7, with 8 positions matching TRBD1. Germline V gene lookup returns CDR1 MNHEY and CDR2 SMNVEV (reference sequence). Unmatched junction bases numbered 6, after V lost 5 bases and J lost 3 bases. The CDR3 is 14 residues long. This CDR3 is CASSPYGTGYEQYF. In DNA form, the CDR3 reads TGTGCCAGCAGTCCCTATGGGACAGGCTACGAGCAGTACTTC.

This clone was detected a few times. The chain carries TRBV6-4 and TRBJ2-3, with TRBD2 identical over 12 bases. Germline V gene lookup returns CDR1 MRHNA and CDR2 SNTAGT. The junction had 0 bases not matched to a gene; V was cut back by 2 bases and J by 0 bases. The CDR3 spans 16 residues. This CDR3 is CASSDGTSGSTDTQYF. The CDR3 DNA is TGTGCCAGCAGTGACGGGACTAGCGGGAGCACAGATACGCAGTATTTT.

J is TRBJ2-1 and V is TRBV7-2; 8 nucleotides align to TRBD1. The trim removed 0 bases at V and 4 bases at J, leaving 5 bases unmatched. CDR3 size: 16 residues. Germline V gene lookup returns CDR1 SGHTA and CDR2 FQGNSA. The CDR3 loop reads CASSLASTGVYNEQFF. The CDR3 DNA is TGTGCCAGCAGCTTAGCGTCGACAGGGGTGTACAATGAGCAGTTCTTC. Full variable domain (missing parts from reference TRBV7-2 and TRBJ2-1): GAGVSQSPSNKVTEKGKDVELRCDPISGHTALYWYRQSLGQGLEFLIYFQGNSAPDKSGLPSDRFSAERTGGSVSTLTIQRTQQEDSAVYLCASSLASTGVYNEQFFGPGTRLTVL.

The chain links TRBV7-9 to TRBJ1-5, with D perhaps matching TRBD1 (6 bases). V shed 5 bases and J shed 3 bases, with 14 bases lying between them. The CDR3 extends over 15 amino acids. In germline, CDR1 is SEHNR, CDR2 FQNEAQ (reference sequence). As DNA, the CDR3 is TGTGCCAGCAGCCCTGGCCAGGGGTACAATCAGCCCCAGCATTTT. Amino acid sequence: CASSPGQGYNQPQHF.

This clone came up a few times. The gene calls are TRBV10-3 and TRBJ1-2; the match to TRBD1 covers 8 bases. This CDR3 region has 14 residues. Germline V lookup: CDR1 ENHRY, CDR2 SYGVKD. Germline trimming cut 2 bases from V and 7 bases from J; bases unmatched to any gene: 6. The CDR3 DNA reads as TGTGCCATCAGTGAGAGCCAGGGGGCAGGTGGCTACACCTTC. It encodes CAISESQGAGGYTF.

The V and J genes are TRBV2 and TRBJ2-5; 10 bases are shared with TRBD1. CDR3 length: 15 amino acids. The ends lost 4 bases at V and 5 bases at J; junction bases unmatched: 7. Germline V gene data show CDR1 as SNHLY and CDR2 as FYNNEI. The CDR3 nucleotides are TGTGCCAGCAGTGGAGGGACAGGGGCGGTTGAGACCCAGTACTTC. It translates to CASSGGTGAVETQYF. The variable domain in full, with the rest retrieved from reference TRBV2 and TRBJ2-5, is EPEVTQTPSHQVTQMGQEVILRCVPISNHLYFYWYRQILGQKVEFLVSFYNNEISEKSEIFDDQFSVERPDGSNFTLKIRSTKLEDSAMYFCASSGGTGAVETQYFGPGTRLLVL.

The chain uses TRBV7-8 and TRBJ1-1; possible D gene TRBD1, 6 bases. There are 15 residues in the CDR3. The germline V and J ends were trimmed by 5 bases and 1 base, with 14 bases remaining between them. Germline CDR1 reads SGHVS; CDR2 reads FQNEAQ. This CDR3 is CASSQLGQANTEAFF. CDR3 nucleotide sequence: TGTGCCAGCAGCCAGCTGGGACAAGCGAACACTGAAGCTTTCTTT.